This TCR beta chain was recorded in a study of shared clonotypes between healthy human individuals. Germline V lookup: CDR1 MNHNY, CDR2 SVGAGI (reference sequence). V was trimmed by 2 bases and J by 5 bases, leaving 1 base between them. The CDR3 has 10 amino acids. Naive-designated CD8 cells lacked CD45RO, were positively enriched for CCR7, and omitted terminally differentiated effector memory CD45RA+ cells. Assay: immunoSEQ multiplex PCR; the TCRdb copy retains only in-frame clones and omits some. Here the sample spans about 1,800,000 clones, about 94% being singletons. The TCR sequence derives from a man younger than 30 in good health. The sequenced sample consisted of naive CD8+ T cells sorted from blood. The chain employs TRBV6-6 and TRBJ2-7; D is ambiguous. The CDR3 spells CASSYDEQYF. CDR3 DNA sequence: TGTGCCAGCAGTTACGACGAGCAGTACTTC.